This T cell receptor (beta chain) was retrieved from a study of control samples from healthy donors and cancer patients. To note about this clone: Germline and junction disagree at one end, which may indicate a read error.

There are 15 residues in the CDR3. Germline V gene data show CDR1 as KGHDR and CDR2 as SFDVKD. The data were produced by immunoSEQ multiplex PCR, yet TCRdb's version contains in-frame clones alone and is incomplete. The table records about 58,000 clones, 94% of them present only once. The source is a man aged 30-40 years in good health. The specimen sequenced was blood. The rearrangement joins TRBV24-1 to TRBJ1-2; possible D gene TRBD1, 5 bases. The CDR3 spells CATSGIRGPNYGYTF. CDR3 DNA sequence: TGTGCCACGAGTGGGATAAGGGGCCCTAACTATGGCTACACCTTC.